What follows are 5 T cell receptor beta chains derived from one specimen sequenced in a study of T cell responses to AZD1222 COVID-19 vaccine. Sequencing used immunoSEQ multiplex PCR; TCRdb keeps in-frame clones, though not all of them. Of roughly 160,000 clones detected, around 90% appear once; the ten largest clones hold around 1.8%. The sample was peripheral blood, taken on day 0 of AZD1222 vaccination. Every receptor here comes from an adult in good health.

V is TRBV7-2 and J is TRBJ1-5, with D uncertain. The CDR3 is 13 residues long. Per the germline V gene, CDR1 is SGHTA and CDR2 is FQGNSA. Deletions cut 3 bases from V and 5 bases from J, with 8 bases between. The CDR3 DNA follows: TGTGCCAGCAGCTTTGGAGGAGATCAGCCCCAGCATTTT. This translates into CASSFGGDQPQHF.

Here the CDR3 reads CASSQGVLRDSSAEAFF. The CDR3 DNA is TGTGCCAGCAGCCAAGGGGTGCTGAGGGACAGTTCGGCTGAAGCTTTCTTT. J is TRBJ1-1 and V is TRBV14, with 7 bases matching TRBD1. With 1 base clipped from V and 6 bases from J, the junction kept 14 bases outside the gene matches. The CDR3 has 17 residues. Germline CDR1 reads SGHDN; CDR2 reads FVKESK.

V is TRBV2 and J is TRBJ2-2; possible D gene TRBD2, 5 bases. The CDR3 length is 16 residues. Germline lookup yields CDR1 SNHLY and CDR2 FYNNEI. Trimming removed 1 base at V and 3 bases at J, with 12 bases between. In nucleotides, the CDR3 is TGTGCCAGCAGTGAAGGGCGGGCACGTTACACCGGGGAGCTGTTTTTT. Encoded protein: CASSEGRARYTGELFF.

The chain recombines TRBV6-2 or TRBV6-3 with TRBJ1-5; 7 nucleotides match TRBD1. From germline, CDR1 is MNHEY and CDR2 SVGEGT. The junction had 13 bases not matched to a gene; V was cut back by 3 bases and J by 5 bases. The length of the CDR3 is 17 residues. DNA of the CDR3: TGTGCCAGCAGTTATTCCCCTATCGTAGGGGGCGATCAGCCCCAGCATTTT. Residues: CASSYSPIVGGDQPQHF.

This clone was detected only once. V usage is TRBV20-1 and J usage is TRBJ2-3, with a weak D call TRBD1 (6 bases). The CDR3 has 15 amino acids. Germline-derived CDR1 and CDR2 are DFQATT and SNEGSKA (reference sequence). Trimming pared 3 bases from V and 2 bases from J, leaving 15 bases between. In DNA, the CDR3 is TGCAGTGCTAGTTTTCAGGGGCGAGACACAGATACGCAGTATTTT. This gives the protein CSASFQGRDTDTQYF.